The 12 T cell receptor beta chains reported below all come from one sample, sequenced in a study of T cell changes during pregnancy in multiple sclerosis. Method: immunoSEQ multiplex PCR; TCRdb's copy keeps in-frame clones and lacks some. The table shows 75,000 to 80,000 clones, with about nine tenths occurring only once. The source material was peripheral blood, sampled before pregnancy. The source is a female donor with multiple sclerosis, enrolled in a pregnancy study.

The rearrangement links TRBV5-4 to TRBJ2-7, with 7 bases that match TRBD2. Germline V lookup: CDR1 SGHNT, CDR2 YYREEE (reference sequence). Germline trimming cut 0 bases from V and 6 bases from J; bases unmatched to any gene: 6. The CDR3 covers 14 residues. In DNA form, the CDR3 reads TGTGCCAGCAGCTTGGGACTAGCAACGACCGAGCAGTACTTC. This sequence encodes CASSLGLATTEQYF. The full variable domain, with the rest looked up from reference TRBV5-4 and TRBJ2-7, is ETGVTQSPTHLIKTRGQQVTLRCSSQSGHNTVSWYQQALGQGPQFIFQYYREEENGRGNFPPRFSGLQFPNYSSELNVNALELDDSALYLCASSLGLATTEQYFGPGTRLTVT.

CDR3 coding DNA: TGTGCCAGCAACCTGGGCGGACGGACAGTTTCACCCCTCCACTTT. Amino acid sequence: CASNLGGRTVSPLHF. The gene calls are TRBV28 and TRBJ1-6; D perhaps matches TRBD1 (6 bases). CDR1 is MDHEN and CDR2 is SYDVKM in the germline V gene. Trimming took 7 bases from V and 9 from J, leaving 19 bases between them. The CDR3 consists of 15 residues.

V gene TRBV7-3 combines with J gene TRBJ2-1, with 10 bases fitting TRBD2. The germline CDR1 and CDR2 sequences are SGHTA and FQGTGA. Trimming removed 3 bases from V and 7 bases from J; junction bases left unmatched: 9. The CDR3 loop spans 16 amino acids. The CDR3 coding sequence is TGTGCCAGCAGCTTGATGAGCGGGGGGGCTGGTAATGAGCAGTTCTTC. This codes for CASSLMSGGAGNEQFF.

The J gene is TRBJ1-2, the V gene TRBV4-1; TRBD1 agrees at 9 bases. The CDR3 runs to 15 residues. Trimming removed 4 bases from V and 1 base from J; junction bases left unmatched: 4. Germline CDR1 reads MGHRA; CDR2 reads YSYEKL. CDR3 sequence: CASSRGQGSNYGYTF. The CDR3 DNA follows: TGCGCCAGCAGCCGCGGACAGGGGAGTAACTATGGCTACACCTTC.

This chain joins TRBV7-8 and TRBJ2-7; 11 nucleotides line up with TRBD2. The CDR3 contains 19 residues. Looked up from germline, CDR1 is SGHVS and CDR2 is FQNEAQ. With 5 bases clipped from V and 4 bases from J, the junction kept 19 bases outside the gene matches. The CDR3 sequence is CASSPLAGGPRDPKYEQYF. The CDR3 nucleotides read TGTGCCAGCAGCCCGTTAGCGGGGGGGCCCCGGGACCCAAAATACGAGCAGTACTTC.

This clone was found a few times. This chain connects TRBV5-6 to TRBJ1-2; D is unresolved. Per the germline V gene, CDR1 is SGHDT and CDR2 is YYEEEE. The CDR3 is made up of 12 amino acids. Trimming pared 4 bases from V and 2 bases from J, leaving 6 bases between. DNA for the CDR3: TGTGCCAGCAGCCTCTCGAACTATGGCTACACCTTC. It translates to CASSLSNYGYTF.

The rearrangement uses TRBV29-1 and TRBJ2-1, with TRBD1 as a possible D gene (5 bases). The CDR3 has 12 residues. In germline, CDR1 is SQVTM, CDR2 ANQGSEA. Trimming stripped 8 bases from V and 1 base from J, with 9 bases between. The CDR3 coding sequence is TGCAGCCAGGGCGATTCCTACAATGAGCAGTTCTTC. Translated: CSQGDSYNEQFF.

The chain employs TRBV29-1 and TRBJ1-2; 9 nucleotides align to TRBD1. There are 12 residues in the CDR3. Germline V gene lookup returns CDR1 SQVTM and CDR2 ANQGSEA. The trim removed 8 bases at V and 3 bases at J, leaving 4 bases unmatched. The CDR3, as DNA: TGCAGCACCCGACAGGGGGACTATGGCTACACCTTC. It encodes CSTRQGDYGYTF.

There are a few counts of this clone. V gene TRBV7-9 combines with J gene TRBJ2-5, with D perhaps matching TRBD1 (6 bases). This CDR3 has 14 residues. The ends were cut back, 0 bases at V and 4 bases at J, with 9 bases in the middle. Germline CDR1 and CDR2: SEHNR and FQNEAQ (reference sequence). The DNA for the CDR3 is TGTGCCAGCAGCTTAGCCGCAGGGGCAGAGACCCAGTACTTC. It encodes CASSLAAGAETQYF.

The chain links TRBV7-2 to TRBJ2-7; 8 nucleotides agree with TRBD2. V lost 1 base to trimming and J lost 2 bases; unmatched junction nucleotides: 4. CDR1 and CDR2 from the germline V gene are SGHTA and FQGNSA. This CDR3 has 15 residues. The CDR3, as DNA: TGTGCCAGCAGCTTAGAACGGGAGGGGGCCTACGAGCAGTACTTC. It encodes CASSLEREGAYEQYF. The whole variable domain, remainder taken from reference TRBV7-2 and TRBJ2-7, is GAGVSQSPSNKVTEKGKDVELRCDPISGHTALYWYRQSLGQGLEFLIYFQGNSAPDKSGLPSDRFSAERTGGSVSTLTIQRTQQEDSAVYLCASSLEREGAYEQYFGPGTRLTVT.

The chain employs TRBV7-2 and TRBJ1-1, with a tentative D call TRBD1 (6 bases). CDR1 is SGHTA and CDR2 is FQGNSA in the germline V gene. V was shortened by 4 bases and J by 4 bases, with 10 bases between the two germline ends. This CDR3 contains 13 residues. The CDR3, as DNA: TGTGCCAGCAGCTCAGGGGAGGGCACTGAAGCTTTCTTT. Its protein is CASSSGEGTEAFF.

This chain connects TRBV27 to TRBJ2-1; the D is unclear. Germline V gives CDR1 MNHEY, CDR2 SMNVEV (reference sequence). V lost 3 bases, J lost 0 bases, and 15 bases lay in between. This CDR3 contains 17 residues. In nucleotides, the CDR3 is TGTGCCAGCAGTTTTTGGAAGGCGACAAGCTCCTACAATGAGCAGTTCTTC. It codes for CASSFWKATSSYNEQFF.